This passage covers 12 T cell receptor beta chains from one sample sequenced in a study of cytotoxic CD8 clonotypes in ibrutinib-treated CLL. Here immunoSEQ multiplex PCR was the method, and the copy in TCRdb shows in-frame clones only, minus some. The data show around 77,000 clones, 75% to 85% seen once. The source was PBMCs, collected at disease progression, from a patient treated with ibrutinib. Receptor source: a human donor with chronic lymphocytic leukemia.

The chain uses TRBV18 and TRBJ1-1; 8 bases fit TRBD1. The junction had 7 bases not matched to a gene; V was cut back by 4 bases and J by 6 bases. The CDR3 runs to 14 residues. CDR1 is KGHSH and CDR2 is LQKENI in the germline V gene. CDR3 in amino acids: CASSHTGGGPEAFF. The CDR3 DNA reads as TGTGCCAGCTCACACACAGGGGGAGGCCCTGAAGCTTTCTTT.

This clone has more than one count but fewer than ten. The genes are TRBV4-1 and TRBJ1-2, with unresolved D. Germline-derived CDR1 and CDR2 are MGHRA and YSYEKL. V dropped 5 bases and J dropped 3 bases, with 19 bases sitting between them. The CDR3 runs to 16 residues. The CDR3 loop reads CASSTPRGVRDYGYTF. CDR3 sequence (DNA): TGCGCCAGCAGCACCCCTCGTGGGGTACGGGACTATGGCTACACCTTC.

J is TRBJ1-2 and V is TRBV29-1, with 7 bases identical to TRBD1. In germline, CDR1 is SQVTM, CDR2 ANQGSEA. CDR3 size: 12 residues. V shed 6 bases, J shed 4 bases, and the junction held 5 bases outside the gene matches. The CDR3 bases are TGCAGCGTCCTCGGACAGGCCTATGGCTACACCTTC. Translated, it gives CSVLGQAYGYTF.

This rearrangement joins TRBV5-1 to TRBJ2-3, with 7 bases fitting TRBD2. CDR1 and CDR2 from the germline V gene are SGHRS and YFSETQ. The CDR3 has 14 residues. Trimming cost V 6 bases and J 5 bases; bases outside gene matches: 9. This CDR3 is CASKAGPQGDTQYF. The CDR3 DNA sequence: TGCGCCAGCAAAGCGGGGCCTCAGGGAGATACGCAGTATTTT. Based on the CDR3 plus reference TRBV5-1 and TRBJ2-3, the full variable domain is KAGVTQTPRYLIKTRGQQVTLSCSPISGHRSVSWYQQTPGQGLQFLFEYFSETQRNKGNFPGRFSGRQFSNSRSEMNVSTLELGDSALYLCASKAGPQGDTQYFGPGTRLTVL.

This rearrangement joins TRBV27 to TRBJ2-1; 10 nucleotides line up with TRBD2. V lost 5 bases to trimming and J lost 3 bases; unmatched junction nucleotides: 7. Germline lookup yields CDR1 MNHEY and CDR2 SMNVEV (reference sequence). The CDR3 contains 16 residues. The CDR3 DNA reads TGTGCCAGCAGTCCCAGACTAGCGGGCCTCTACAATGAGCAGTTCTTC. This sequence encodes CASSPRLAGLYNEQFF.

This clone was seen a single time. This chain connects TRBV7-8 to TRBJ2-7; tentatively, D is TRBD1 or TRBD2 (6 bases each). Germline loops: CDR1 SGHVS, CDR2 FQNEAQ. The length of the CDR3 is 15 residues. Trimming pared 1 base from V and 9 bases from J, leaving 19 bases between. CDR3 region: CASSLVGGWATMQYF. CDR3 sequence (DNA): TGTGCCAGCAGCTTAGTAGGGGGGTGGGCTACGATGCAGTACTTC.

The chain is built from TRBV5-1 and TRBJ1-2; maybe TRBD1 (6 bases). Germline CDR1 is SGHRS and CDR2 is YFSETQ. The CDR3 covers 14 residues. Deletions cut 5 bases from V and 0 bases from J, with 11 bases between. As DNA, the CDR3 is TGCGCCAGCAGAAACCAGGGGACTAACTATGGCTACACCTTC. Protein sequence: CASRNQGTNYGYTF.

The rearrangement links TRBV6-5 to TRBJ1-3; D unresolved. The CDR3 covers 12 residues. The V gene lost 11 bases and the J gene lost 2 bases, with 10 bases spanning the gap. The germline V gene encodes CDR1 MNHEY and CDR2 SVGAGI. The CDR3 DNA follows: TGTGCCGTGGAACCCGCTGGAAACACCATATATTTT. It encodes CAVEPAGNTIYF.

V is TRBV5-1 and J is TRBJ2-1; 9 positions match TRBD2. This CDR3 region has 18 residues. Per germline, CDR1 SGHRS and CDR2 YFSETQ. J gave up 7 bases and V 5 bases, and 19 bases lay outside the gene matches. CDR3 region: CASSRYTRSGRWMNEQFF. Written as DNA, the CDR3 is TGCGCCAGCAGTCGGTACACCAGGAGCGGGAGGTGGATGAATGAGCAGTTCTTC.

This clone was seen a few times. J is TRBJ1-4 and V is TRBV18, with a tentative D call TRBD1 (6 bases). This CDR3 spans 16 amino acids. CDR1 is KGHSH, CDR2 LQKENI, per germline. V was pared by 6 bases and J by 0 bases, with 14 bases between. Here the CDR3 reads CASSQDRVATNEKLFF. The CDR3 bases are TGTGCCAGCTCGCAGGACAGAGTTGCAACTAATGAAAAACTGTTTTTT. Drawing the rest from reference TRBV18 and TRBJ1-4, the complete variable domain is NAGVMQNPRHLVRRRGQEARLRCSPMKGHSHVYWYRQLPEEGLKFMVYLQKENIIDESGMPKERFSAEFPKEGPSILRIQQVVRGDSAAYFCASSQDRVATNEKLFFGSGTQLSVL.

The rearrangement links TRBV2 to TRBJ1-5; D remains ambiguous. Germline loops: CDR1 SNHLY, CDR2 FYNNEI. Trimming removed 4 bases from V and 7 bases from J, with 8 bases in between. CDR3 length equals 12 residues. The CDR3 loop reads CASSGERQPQHF. CDR3 nucleotides: TGTGCCAGCAGTGGCGAAAGGCAGCCCCAGCATTTT.

The chain employs TRBV18 and TRBJ1-2; 8 bases are shared with TRBD1. V dropped 3 bases and J dropped 10; count of bases not matched to a gene: 10. CDR1 KGHSH and CDR2 LQKENI come from the germline V gene. The CDR3 is made up of 14 amino acids. CDR3 DNA: TGTGCCAGCTCACCCTCCGCAGGGGGCTCTTACTACACCTTC. It translates to CASSPSAGGSYYTF.